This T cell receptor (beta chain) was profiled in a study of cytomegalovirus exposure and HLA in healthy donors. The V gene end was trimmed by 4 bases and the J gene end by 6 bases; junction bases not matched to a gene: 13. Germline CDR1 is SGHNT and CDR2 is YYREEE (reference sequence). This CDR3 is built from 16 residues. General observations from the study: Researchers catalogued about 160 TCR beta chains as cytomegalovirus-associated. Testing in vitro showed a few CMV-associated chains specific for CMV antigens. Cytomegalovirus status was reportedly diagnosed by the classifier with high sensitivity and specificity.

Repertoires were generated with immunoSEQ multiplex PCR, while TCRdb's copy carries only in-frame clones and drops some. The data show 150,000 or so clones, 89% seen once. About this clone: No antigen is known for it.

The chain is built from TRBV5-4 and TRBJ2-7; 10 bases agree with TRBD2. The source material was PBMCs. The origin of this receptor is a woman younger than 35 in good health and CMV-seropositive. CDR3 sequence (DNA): TGTGCCAGCAGCCCCGGCGCAACTAGCGGGGCCTTCGAGCAGTACTTC. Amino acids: CASSPGATSGAFEQYF.